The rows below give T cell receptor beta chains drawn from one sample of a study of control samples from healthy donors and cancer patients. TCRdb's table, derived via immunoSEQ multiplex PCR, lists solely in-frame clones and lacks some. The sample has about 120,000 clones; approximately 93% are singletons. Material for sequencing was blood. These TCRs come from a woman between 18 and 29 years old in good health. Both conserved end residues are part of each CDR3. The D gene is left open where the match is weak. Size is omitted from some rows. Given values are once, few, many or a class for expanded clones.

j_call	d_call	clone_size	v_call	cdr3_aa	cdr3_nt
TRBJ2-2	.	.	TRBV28	CASSFGFGTGELFF	TGTGCCAGCAGTTTTGGTTTTGGTACCGGGGAGCTGTTTTTT
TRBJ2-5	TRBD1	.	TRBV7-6	CASSLRDSQQETQYF	TGTGCCAGCAGCTTAAGGGACAGCCAACAAGAGACCCAGTACTTC
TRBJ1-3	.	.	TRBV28	CASSLGGNRGNTIYF	TGTGCCAGCAGTTTAGGGGGTAATCGTGGAAACACCATATATTTT
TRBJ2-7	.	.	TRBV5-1	CASSLQGTSSYEQYF	TGCGCCAGCAGCTTACAGGGAACCAGCTCCTACGAGCAGTACTTC
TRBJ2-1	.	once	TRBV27	CASSFGPSGYNEQFF	TGTGCCAGCAGTTTCGGTCCCAGCGGCTACAATGAGCAGTTCTTC
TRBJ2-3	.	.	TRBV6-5	CASMFDRNTDTQYF	TGTGCCAGCATGTTTGACAGGAACACAGATACGCAGTATTTT
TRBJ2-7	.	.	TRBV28	CASSRDNHYEQYF	TGTGCCAGCAGTCGGGACAACCACTACGAGCAGTACTTC
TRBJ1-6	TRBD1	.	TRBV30	CAWSVGDRASPLHF	TGTGCCTGGAGTGTTGGGGACAGGGCTTCACCCCTCCACTTT
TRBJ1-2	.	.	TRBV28	CASSLLLGYGYTF	TGTGCCAGCAGTTTATTATTGGGTTATGGCTACACCTTC
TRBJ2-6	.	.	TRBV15	CATSRVVRAGANVLTF	TGTGCCACCAGCAGAGTTGTAAGGGCTGGGGCCAACGTCCTGACTTTC
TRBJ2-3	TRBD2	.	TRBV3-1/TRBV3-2	CASSQDGRGLAGSSTDTQYF	TGTGCCAGCAGCCAAGATGGACGGGGACTAGCGGGGTCAAGCACAGATACGCAGTATTTT
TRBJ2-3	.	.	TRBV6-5	CASSHRGGSTDTQYF	TGTGCCAGCTCCCACCGAGGGGGAAGCACAGATACGCAGTATTTT
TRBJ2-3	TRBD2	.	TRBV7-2	CASSLVDWSSGGKTDTQYF	TGTGCCAGCAGCTTAGTCGACTGGTCTAGCGGGGGGAAGACAGATACGCAGTATTTT
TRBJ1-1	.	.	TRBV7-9	CASSLSGTSYEAFF	TGTGCCAGCAGCTTATCTGGTACTTCATATGAAGCTTTCTTT
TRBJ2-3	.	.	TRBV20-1	CSALIADTQYF	TGCAGTGCTCTTATAGCGGATACGCAGTATTTT
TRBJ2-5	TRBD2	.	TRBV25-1	CASSVGLAGLETQYF	TGTGCCAGCAGTGTGGGACTAGCGGGGTTGGAGACCCAGTACTTC
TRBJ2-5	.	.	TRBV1	CTSSQERREGPLETQYF	TGCACCAGCAGCCAAGAAAGACGGGAGGGCCCCCTGGAGACCCAGTACTTC
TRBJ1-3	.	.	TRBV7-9	CASSFDRDSGNTIYF	TGTGCCAGCAGCTTCGACCGGGACTCTGGAAACACCATATATTTT
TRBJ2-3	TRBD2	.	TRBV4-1	CASSQVRGGVDTDTQYF	TGCGCCAGCAGCCAAGTCCGCGGGGGAGTAGACACAGATACGCAGTATTTT
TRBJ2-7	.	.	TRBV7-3	CASSLVPSSYEQYF	TGTGCCAGCAGCTTAGTGCCTAGCAGCTACGAGCAGTACTTC
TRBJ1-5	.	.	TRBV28	CASRGDLGQPQHF	TGTGCCAGCAGGGGGGACCTGGGTCAGCCCCAGCATTTT
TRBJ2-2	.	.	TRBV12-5	CASGLPRSGGRSGELFF	TGTGCTAGTGGTTTGCCACGATCGGGGGGCCGGTCCGGGGAGCTGTTTTTT
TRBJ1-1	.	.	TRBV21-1	CASSEKAGGTEAFF	TGTGCCAGCAGCGAAAAGGCAGGGGGCACTGAAGCTTTCTTT
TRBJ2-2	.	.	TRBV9	CASSVALTGELFF	TGTGCCAGCAGCGTAGCGCTTACCGGGGAGCTGTTTTTT
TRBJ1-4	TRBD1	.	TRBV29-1	CSVALTGVVGEKLFF	TGCAGCGTTGCGCTGACAGGGGTAGTGGGTGAAAAACTGTTTTTT
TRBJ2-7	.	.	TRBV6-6	CASRPGGSSYEQYF	TGTGCCAGCAGACCAGGAGGTAGCTCCTACGAGCAGTACTTC
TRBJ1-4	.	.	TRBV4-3	CASSQDPRRLWEKLFF	TGCGCCAGCAGCCAAGACCCACGAAGGCTTTGGGAAAAACTGTTTTTT
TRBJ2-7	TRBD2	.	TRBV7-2	CASSSATSPKQYF	TGTGCCAGCAGCTCCGCGACTAGCCCCAAGCAGTACTTC
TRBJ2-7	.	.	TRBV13	CASSLAPYRGYYEQYF	TGTGCCAGCAGCTTAGCTCCCTACCGGGGTTACTACGAGCAGTACTTC
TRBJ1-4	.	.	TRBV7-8	CASSFGRRTNEKLFF	TGTGCCAGCAGCTTTGGCAGAAGAACTAATGAAAAACTGTTTTTT
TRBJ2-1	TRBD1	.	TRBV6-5	CASILGQGAGGQFF	TGTGCCAGCATATTGGGACAGGGGGCGGGCGGGCAGTTCTTC
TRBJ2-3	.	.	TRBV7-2	CASSLNGKWTDTQYF	TGTGCCAGCAGCCTAAACGGGAAATGGACAGATACGCAGTATTTT
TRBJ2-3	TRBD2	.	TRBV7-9	CASSLESLAGGEGTQYF	TGTGCCAGCAGCTTAGAGTCGCTAGCGGGAGGTGAGGGTACGCAGTATTTT
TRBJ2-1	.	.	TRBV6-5	CASIPYRAGHEQFF	TGTGCCAGCATCCCTTATCGTGCGGGGCATGAGCAGTTCTTC
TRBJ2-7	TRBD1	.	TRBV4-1	CASSQAPTGSGYEQYF	TGCGCCAGCAGCCAAGCTCCGACAGGGTCCGGCTACGAGCAGTACTTC
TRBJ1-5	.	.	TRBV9	CASSAGDLSNQPQHF	TGTGCCAGCAGCGCCGGGGACCTAAGCAATCAGCCCCAGCATTTT
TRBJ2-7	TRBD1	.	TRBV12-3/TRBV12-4	CASRRQGNEQYF	TGTGCCAGCAGGCGACAGGGTAACGAGCAGTACTTC
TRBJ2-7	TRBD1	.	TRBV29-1	CSVEDRGQAHEQYF	TGCAGCGTTGAAGATCGGGGACAGGCACACGAGCAGTACTTC
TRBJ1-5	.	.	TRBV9	CASSVTGQGQPQHF	TGTGCCAGCAGCGTGACAGGCCAGGGTCAGCCCCAGCATTTT
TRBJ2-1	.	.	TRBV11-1	CASSQRTVSPYNEQFF	TGTGCCAGCAGCCAGAGGACAGTCTCCCCCTACAATGAGCAGTTCTTC
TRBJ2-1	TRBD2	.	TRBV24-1	CATSQTSGRGNEQFF	TGTGCCACCAGCCAAACTAGCGGGAGGGGGAATGAGCAGTTCTTC
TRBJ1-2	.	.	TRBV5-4	CASKETATANYGYTF	TGTGCCAGCAAGGAAACGGCAACTGCTAACTATGGCTACACCTTC
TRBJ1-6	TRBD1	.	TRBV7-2	CASSLGQGGSPLHF	TGTGCCAGCAGCTTAGGACAGGGTGGATCACCCCTCCACTTT
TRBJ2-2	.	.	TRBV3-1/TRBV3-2	CASSRGPGELFF	TGTGCCAGCAGCCGGGGGCCCGGGGAGCTGTTTTTT